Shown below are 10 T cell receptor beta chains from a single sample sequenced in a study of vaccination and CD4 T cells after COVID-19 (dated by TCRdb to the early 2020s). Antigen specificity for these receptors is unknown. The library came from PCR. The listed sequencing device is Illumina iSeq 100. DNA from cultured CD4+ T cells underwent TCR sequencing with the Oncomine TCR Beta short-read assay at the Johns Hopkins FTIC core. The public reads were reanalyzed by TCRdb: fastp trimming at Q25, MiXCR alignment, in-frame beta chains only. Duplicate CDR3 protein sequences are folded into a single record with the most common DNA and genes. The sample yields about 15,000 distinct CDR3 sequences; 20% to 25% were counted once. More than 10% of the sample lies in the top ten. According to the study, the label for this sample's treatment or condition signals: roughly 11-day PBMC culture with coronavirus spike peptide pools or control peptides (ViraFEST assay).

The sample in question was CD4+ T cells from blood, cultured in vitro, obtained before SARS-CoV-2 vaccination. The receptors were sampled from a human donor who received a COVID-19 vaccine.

In DNA form, the CDR3 reads TGTGCCAGCAGCGACTCGGCGCGGGGCTACACCTTC. Its translation is CASSDSARGYTF. The chain has TRBV6-2 or TRBV6-3 and TRBJ1-2; D remains unclear. The CDR3 totals 12 residues. The germline gives CDR1 MNHEY, CDR2 SVGEGT. The V and J ends lost 6 bases and 8 bases respectively, with 13 bases between them.

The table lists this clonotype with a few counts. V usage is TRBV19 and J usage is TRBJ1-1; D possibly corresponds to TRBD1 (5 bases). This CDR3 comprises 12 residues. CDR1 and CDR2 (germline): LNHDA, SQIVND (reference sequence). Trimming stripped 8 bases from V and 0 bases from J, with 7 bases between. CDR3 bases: TGTGCCAGTCAGGACATGAACACTGAAGCTTTCTTT. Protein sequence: CASQDMNTEAFF.

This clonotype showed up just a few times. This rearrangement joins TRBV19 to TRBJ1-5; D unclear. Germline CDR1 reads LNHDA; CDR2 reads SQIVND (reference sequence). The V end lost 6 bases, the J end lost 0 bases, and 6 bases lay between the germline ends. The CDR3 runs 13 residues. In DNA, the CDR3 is TGTGCCAGTAGACAGTCTAGCAATCAGCCCCAGCATTTT. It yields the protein CASRQSSNQPQHF.

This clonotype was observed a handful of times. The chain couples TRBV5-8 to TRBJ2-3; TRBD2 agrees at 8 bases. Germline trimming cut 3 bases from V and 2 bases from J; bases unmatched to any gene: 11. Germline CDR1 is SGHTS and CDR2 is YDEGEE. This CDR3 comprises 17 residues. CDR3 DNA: TGTGCCAGCAGCTCTGGGAGGACTAGCCCGAACACAGATACGCAGTATTTT. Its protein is CASSSGRTSPNTDTQYF.

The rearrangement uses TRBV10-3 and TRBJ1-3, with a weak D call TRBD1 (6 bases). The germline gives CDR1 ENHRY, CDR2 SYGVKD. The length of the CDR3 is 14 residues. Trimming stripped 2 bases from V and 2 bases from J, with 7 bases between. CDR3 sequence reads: CAISEGQTGNTIYF. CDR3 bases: TGTGCCATCAGTGAGGGACAGACTGGAAACACCATATATTTT.

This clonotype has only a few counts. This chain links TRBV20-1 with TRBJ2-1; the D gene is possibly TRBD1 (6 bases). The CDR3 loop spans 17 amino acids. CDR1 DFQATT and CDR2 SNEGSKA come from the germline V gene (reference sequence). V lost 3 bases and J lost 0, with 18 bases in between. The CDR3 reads CSARDRGHPSSYNEQFF. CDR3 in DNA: TGCAGTGCTAGGGATCGGGGACATCCGAGCTCCTACAATGAGCAGTTCTTC.

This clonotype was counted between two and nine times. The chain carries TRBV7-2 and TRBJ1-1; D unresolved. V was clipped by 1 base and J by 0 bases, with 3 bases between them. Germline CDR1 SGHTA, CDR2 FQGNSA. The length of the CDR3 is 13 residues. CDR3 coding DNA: TGTGCCAGCAGCTTAGACGTGAACACTGAAGCTTTCTTT. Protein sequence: CASSLDVNTEAFF.

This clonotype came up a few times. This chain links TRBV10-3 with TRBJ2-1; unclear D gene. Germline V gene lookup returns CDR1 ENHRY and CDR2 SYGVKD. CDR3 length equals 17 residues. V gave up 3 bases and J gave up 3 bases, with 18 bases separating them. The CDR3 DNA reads TGTGCCATCAGTGACCCCGGGCGGCTCCGGCGCTACAATGAGCAGTTCTTC. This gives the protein CAISDPGRLRRYNEQFF.

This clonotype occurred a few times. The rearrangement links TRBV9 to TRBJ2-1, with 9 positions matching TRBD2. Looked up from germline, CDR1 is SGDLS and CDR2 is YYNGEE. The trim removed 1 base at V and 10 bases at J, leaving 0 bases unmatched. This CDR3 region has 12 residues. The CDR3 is CASSVTSGEQFF. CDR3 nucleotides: TGTGCCAGCAGCGTAACTAGCGGGGAGCAGTTCTTC.

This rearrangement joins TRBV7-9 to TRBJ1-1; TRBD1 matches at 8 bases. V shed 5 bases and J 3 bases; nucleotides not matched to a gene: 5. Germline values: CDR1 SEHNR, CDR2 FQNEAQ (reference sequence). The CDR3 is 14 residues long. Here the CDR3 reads CASSVETGDTEAFF. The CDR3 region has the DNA TGTGCCAGCAGCGTTGAGACAGGGGACACTGAAGCTTTCTTT.